One and the same sample provided the 11 T cell receptor beta chains below, sequenced in a study of T-cell reconstitution after alpha-beta-depleted transplantation in children. Unique molecular identifiers tagged the TCRbeta library. TCRdb reprocessed the PCR reads with MiXCR, giving one entry per CDR3 protein. The sample records 250,000 to 300,000 distinct CDR3 sequences, about 10% being singletons. Sequencing was performed on PBMCs from the stem cell graft donor, taken from the stem cell graft. Receptor source: a human donor who donated a stem cell graft to a child with SCID.

This clonotype was seen only a few times. The chain joins TRBV3-1 to TRBJ1-3; D gene ambiguous. Per germline, CDR1 LGHDT and CDR2 YNNKEL (reference sequence). V lost 1 base and J lost 0, with 13 bases in between. The CDR3 contains 17 residues. CDR3 DNA: TGTGCCAGCAGCCAAGCTTTTTACAGCGCCTCTGGAAACACCATATATTTT. Protein product: CASSQAFYSASGNTIYF.

The chain carries TRBV20-1 and TRBJ1-5; D remains unclear. There are 16 residues in the CDR3. V was cut by 3 bases and J by 2 bases, with 17 bases left in between. Looked up from germline, CDR1 is DFQATT and CDR2 is SNEGSKA (reference sequence). CDR3 DNA sequence: TGCAGTGCTAGCGAGGTTGACCTCCACGGCAATCAGCCCCAGCATTTT. Protein sequence: CSASEVDLHGNQPQHF.

This clonotype appeared a few times. This chain joins TRBV9 and TRBJ1-2, with D unclear. Germline V gene data show CDR1 as SGDLS and CDR2 as YYNGEE. V lost 0 bases to trimming and J lost 8 bases, with 5 bases between them. This CDR3 contains 11 residues. The CDR3 loop reads CASSVAGGYTF. The CDR3 coding sequence is TGTGCCAGCAGCGTAGCGGGCGGCTACACCTTC.

This clonotype was picked up a small number of times. The rearrangement links TRBV10-3 to TRBJ2-5, with D hard to call. The CDR3 sequence is 14 residues long. CDR1 is ENHRY and CDR2 is SYGVKD in the germline V gene. Trimming took off 2 bases at V and 5 bases at J, with 12 bases between the two ends. The CDR3 region is CAISEARSSETQYF. The CDR3 DNA reads TGTGCCATCAGTGAGGCGCGGTCTTCGGAGACCCAGTACTTC.

The table lists this clonotype with a few counts. V is TRBV6-1 and J is TRBJ2-5; TRBD2 matches at 11 bases. CDR1 and CDR2 from the germline V gene are MNHNS and SASEGT. V lost 4 bases, J lost 5 bases, and 6 bases stayed unmatched. The CDR3 is 15 residues long. As DNA, the CDR3 is TGTGCCAGCAGTGTTAGCGGGGGGGACGGCGAGACCCAGTACTTC. Its protein is CASSVSGGDGETQYF.

This clonotype was counted between two and nine times. The chain joins TRBV5-1 to TRBJ2-7, with a possible D match to TRBD1 (5 bases). V was shortened by 3 bases and J by 2 bases, with 15 bases between the two germline ends. The germline V gene has CDR1 SGHRS and CDR2 YFSETQ. This CDR3 contains 15 residues. The CDR3 protein is CASSSYGDRAYEQYF. The CDR3 DNA reads TGCGCCAGCAGCTCGTATGGAGACAGAGCCTACGAGCAGTACTTC.

The genes are TRBV3-1 and TRBJ2-3; tentatively, D is TRBD2 (7 bases). Looked up from germline, CDR1 is LGHDT and CDR2 is YNNKEL (reference sequence). V lost 0 bases to trimming and J lost 6 bases, with 16 bases between them. The CDR3 covers 16 residues. The DNA of the CDR3 is TGTGCCAGCAGCCAAGAGATATGGGGGGGCAGGGATACGCAGTATTTT. The encoded protein is CASSQEIWGGRDTQYF.

The chain couples TRBV12-3 or TRBV12-4 to TRBJ1-4, with 9 bases lining up with TRBD1. The CDR3 consists of 15 residues. With V trimmed by 3 bases and J by 7 bases, 6 bases remained unmatched. The chain's CDR3 is CASSFPGQGGEKLFF. CDR3 in DNA: TGTGCCAGCAGTTTCCCGGGACAGGGAGGTGAAAAACTGTTTTTT.

V gene TRBV29-1 combines with J gene TRBJ2-5; perhaps TRBD2 as D (5 bases). The CDR3 spans 13 residues. Germline CDR1 reads SQVTM; CDR2 reads ANQGSEA. Trimming removed 0 bases at V and 7 bases at J, with 12 bases between. The CDR3 nucleotides read TGCAGCGTTGAAGATATCGCTGGGAGGACCCAGTACTTC. It codes for CSVEDIAGRTQYF. The entire variable domain, with the rest obtained from reference TRBV29-1 and TRBJ2-5, is as follows: SAVISQKPSRDICQRGTSLTIQCQVDSQVTMMFWYRQQPGQSLTLIATANQGSEATYESGFVIDKFPISRPNLTFSTLTVSNMSPEDSSIYLCSVEDIAGRTQYFGPGTRLLVL.

The table lists this clonotype with a few counts. The chain recombines TRBV5-1 with TRBJ1-5; D uncertain. V was pared by 0 bases and J by 15 bases, with 16 bases between. Germline lookup yields CDR1 SGHRS and CDR2 YFSETQ. The CDR3 totals 13 residues. This chain's CDR3 is CASSLVGSGVPHF. The CDR3 DNA follows: TGCGCCAGCAGCTTGGTTGGGTCAGGTGTTCCGCATTTT.

This clonotype was recorded many times. The rearrangement links TRBV2 to TRBJ1-4, with TRBD1 as a possible D gene (5 bases). Germline CDR1 SNHLY, CDR2 FYNNEI. V was cut by 6 bases and J by 7 bases, with 18 bases left in between. CDR3 length: 15 residues. The CDR3 region is CASSPVSGTVEKLFF. In nucleotides, the CDR3 is TGTGCCAGCAGCCCAGTTTCCGGGACTGTTGAAAAACTGTTTTTT.